The 18 T cell receptor beta chains given below trace back to one sample, sequenced in a study of T cell responses to AZD1222 COVID-19 vaccine. Libraries were prepared by immunoSEQ multiplex PCR; TCRdb keeps only in-frame clonotypes and omits some of them. The sample consists of around 140,000 clones, around 90% of them appearing once. This specimen consisted of peripheral blood, obtained on day 0 of AZD1222 vaccination. The receptor set was obtained from an adult in good health.

A single count supports this clone. This chain links TRBV19 with TRBJ1-2; D not resolved. V was trimmed by 6 bases and J by 2 bases, leaving 10 bases between them. This CDR3 comprises 13 residues. The V gene's germline CDR1 is LNHDA and CDR2 SQIVND (reference sequence). The CDR3 is CASRKLANYGYTF. CDR3 bases: TGTGCCAGTAGAAAACTCGCGAACTATGGCTACACCTTC.

This clone has only a few counts. This chain uses TRBV6-5 with TRBJ2-7; D is ambiguous. This CDR3 contains 13 residues. The V end lost 6 bases, the J end lost 3 bases, and 12 bases lay between the germline ends. Germline V gives CDR1 MNHEY, CDR2 SVGAGI. The CDR3 DNA is TGTGCCAGCAGCTTCCGGACCTTCTACGAGCAGTACTTC. Translation: CASSFRTFYEQYF.

The chain couples TRBV10-3 to TRBJ1-1; unclear D gene. This CDR3 region has 13 residues. Between the trimmed V and J ends, which lost 3 bases and 3 bases, there was a span of 8 bases. Per the germline V gene, CDR1 is ENHRY and CDR2 is SYGVKD. The CDR3 protein is CAISDRGDTEAFF. DNA for the CDR3: TGTGCCATCAGTGATCGTGGGGACACTGAAGCTTTCTTT.

The rearrangement links TRBV2 to TRBJ2-1, with unresolved D. V was trimmed by 6 bases and J by 4 bases, leaving 10 bases between them. This CDR3 region has 13 residues. Germline V gene data show CDR1 as SNHLY and CDR2 as FYNNEI. The chain's CDR3 is CASSLVGYNEQFF. CDR3 in DNA: TGTGCCAGCAGCCTTGTAGGGTACAATGAGCAGTTCTTC.

V is TRBV7-2 and J is TRBJ2-7; 7 bases align to TRBD2. CDR1 and CDR2 from the germline V gene are SGHTA and FQGNSA. Losses at the gene ends were 2 bases for V and 2 bases for J; bases not matched to a gene: 3. This CDR3 has 14 amino acids. For the CDR3, the DNA is TGTGCCAGCAGCTTACCCGGGAGGCCCTACGAGCAGTACTTC. This encodes CASSLPGRPYEQYF.

CDR3 in amino acids: CASTPNSGNTGELFF. For the CDR3, the DNA is TGCGCCAGCACCCCCAATAGCGGAAACACCGGGGAGCTGTTTTTT. V is TRBV5-1 and J is TRBJ2-2; TRBD2 is a possible D gene (6 bases). The V gene's germline CDR1 is SGHRS and CDR2 YFSETQ. This CDR3 is built from 15 residues. V shed 6 bases and J shed 2 bases, with 14 bases lying between them.

V usage is TRBV4-1 and J usage is TRBJ2-1, with 9 bases lining up with TRBD2. J gave up 5 bases and V 6 bases, and 11 bases lay outside the gene matches. The germline CDR1 and CDR2 sequences are MGHRA and YSYEKL. The CDR3 covers 16 residues. The CDR3 DNA follows: TGCGCCAGCAGGAGAATGGGGCTAGCGGGAAACAATGAGCAGTTCTTC. Amino acids: CASRRMGLAGNNEQFF.

The chain is built from TRBV18 and TRBJ1-1; D unclear. Germline-derived CDR1 and CDR2 are KGHSH and LQKENI. The germline V and J ends were trimmed by 2 bases and 1 base, with 8 bases remaining between them. This CDR3 has 14 residues. The CDR3 region is CASSPGQANTEAFF. The CDR3, as DNA: TGTGCCAGCTCACCAGGCCAAGCGAACACTGAAGCTTTCTTT.

The chain recombines TRBV7-9 with TRBJ2-3; TRBD1 agrees at 9 bases. J lost 2 bases, V lost 6 bases, and 6 bases had no gene match. CDR3 length: 15 residues. Germline CDR1 SEHNR, CDR2 FQNEAQ (reference sequence). The CDR3 region is CASRWDRVFTDTQYF. The CDR3 DNA follows: TGTGCCAGCAGGTGGGACAGGGTTTTCACAGATACGCAGTATTTT.

The rearrangement links TRBV5-1 to TRBJ2-2, with 8 positions matching TRBD2. CDR3 length: 16 amino acids. Germline values: CDR1 SGHRS, CDR2 YFSETQ. V trimming: 0 bases; J trimming: 2 bases; junction bases outside the gene matches: 3. The CDR3 DNA follows: TGCGCCAGCAGCTTGGGTAGCGGGATTAACACCGGGGAGCTGTTTTTT. Its translation is CASSLGSGINTGELFF.

CDR3 nucleotides: TGTGCCAGCAGTTTAGTGGTAGGGGGCCACGAGCAGTACTTC. This encodes CASSLVVGGHEQYF. This sequence joins TRBV27 and TRBJ2-7; 7 bases map to TRBD1. With V trimmed by 2 bases and J by 5 bases, 6 bases remained unmatched. CDR1 MNHEY and CDR2 SMNVEV come from the germline V gene (reference sequence). This CDR3 has 14 amino acids.

The chain joins TRBV5-3 to TRBJ2-1; D gene unclear. TRBV5-3 is an open reading frame, and its role is uncertain. The CDR3 runs 15 residues. V shed 1 base and J shed 6 bases, with 14 bases lying between them. The CDR3 DNA reads TGTGCCAGAAGCTTGTCTAGGCCCCGGGTCAATGAGCAGTTCTTC. This translates into CARSLSRPRVNEQFF.

The V gene is TRBV18, the J gene TRBJ1-1; D is undetermined. The CDR3 length is 16 residues. The V and J ends lost 2 bases and 1 base respectively, with 14 bases between them. Germline lookup yields CDR1 KGHSH and CDR2 LQKENI. The chain's CDR3 is CASSPTDIPSNTEAFF. As DNA, the CDR3 is TGTGCCAGCTCACCAACAGATATTCCATCGAACACTGAAGCTTTCTTT.

The chain recombines TRBV5-1 with TRBJ2-3; D remains unclear. V gave up 0 bases and J gave up 0 bases, with 8 bases separating them. Germline V gene sequence: CDR1 SGHRS, CDR2 YFSETQ. The CDR3 is made up of 15 amino acids. CDR3 loop: CASSLARPSTDTQYF. Here the CDR3 DNA reads TGCGCCAGCAGCTTGGCCCGGCCGAGCACAGATACGCAGTATTTT.

V usage is TRBV5-6 and J usage is TRBJ1-1; D is perhaps TRBD1 (5 bases). The CDR3 covers 13 residues. Germline assignment: CDR1 SGHDT and CDR2 YYEEEE. Trimming removed 0 bases at V and 5 bases at J, with 8 bases between. CDR3: CASSLGEGTEAFF. The CDR3 DNA reads TGTGCCAGCAGCTTGGGAGAGGGGACTGAAGCTTTCTTT.

This rearrangement joins TRBV19 to TRBJ2-1, with D hard to call. The CDR3 totals 16 residues. Per the germline V gene, CDR1 is LNHDA and CDR2 is SQIVND (reference sequence). The V end was cut by 6 bases, the J end by 6 bases, with 21 bases between. CDR3 in amino acids: CASRLKLLSPPNEQFF. The CDR3 coding sequence is TGTGCCAGTAGGCTCAAACTACTGTCCCCCCCCAATGAGCAGTTCTTC.

The V call is TRBV10-2, the J call TRBJ2-3; 7 bases fit TRBD1. CDR1 WSHSY and CDR2 SAAADI come from the germline V gene. The CDR3 consists of 17 residues. The junction had 13 bases not matched to a gene; V was cut back by 5 bases and J by 2 bases. CDR3 protein: CASSPLKGQRFTDTQYF. The CDR3 DNA reads TGCGCCAGCAGTCCGCTAAAGGGACAGAGGTTCACAGATACGCAGTATTTT.

This sequence joins TRBV19 and TRBJ1-2; a possible D gene is TRBD1 (5 bases). V was pared by 3 bases and J by 4 bases, with 15 bases between. The V gene's germline CDR1 is LNHDA and CDR2 SQIVND (reference sequence). The CDR3 loop spans 15 amino acids. This CDR3 is CASSMRGPLPYGYTF. The CDR3 DNA reads as TGTGCCAGTAGTATGAGGGGCCCACTACCCTATGGCTACACCTTC.